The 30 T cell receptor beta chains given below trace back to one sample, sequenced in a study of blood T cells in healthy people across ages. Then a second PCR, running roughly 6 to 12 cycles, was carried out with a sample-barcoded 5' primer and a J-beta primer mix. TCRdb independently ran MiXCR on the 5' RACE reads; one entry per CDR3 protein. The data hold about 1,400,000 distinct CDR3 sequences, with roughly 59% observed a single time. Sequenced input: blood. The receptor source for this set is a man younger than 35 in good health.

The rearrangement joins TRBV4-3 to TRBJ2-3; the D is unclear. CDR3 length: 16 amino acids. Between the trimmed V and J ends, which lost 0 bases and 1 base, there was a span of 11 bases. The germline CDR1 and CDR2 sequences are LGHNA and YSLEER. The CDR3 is CASSQDRQPCTDTQYF. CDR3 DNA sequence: TGCGCCAGCAGCCAAGACAGGCAACCTTGCACAGATACGCAGTATTTT.

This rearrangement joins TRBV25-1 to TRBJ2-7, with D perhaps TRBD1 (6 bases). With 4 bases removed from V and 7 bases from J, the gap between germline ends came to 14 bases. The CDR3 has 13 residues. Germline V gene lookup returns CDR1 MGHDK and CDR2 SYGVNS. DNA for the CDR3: TGTGCCAGCAGTGCAGGGGCGTGGGAAGAGCAGTACTTC. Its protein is CASSAGAWEEQYF.

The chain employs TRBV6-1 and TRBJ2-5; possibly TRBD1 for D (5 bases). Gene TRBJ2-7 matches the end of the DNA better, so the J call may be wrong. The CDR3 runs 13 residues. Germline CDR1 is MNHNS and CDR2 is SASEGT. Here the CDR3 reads CASSTQGEYEQYF. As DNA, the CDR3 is TGTGCCAGCAGTACCCAAGGGGAATACGAGCAGTACTTC.

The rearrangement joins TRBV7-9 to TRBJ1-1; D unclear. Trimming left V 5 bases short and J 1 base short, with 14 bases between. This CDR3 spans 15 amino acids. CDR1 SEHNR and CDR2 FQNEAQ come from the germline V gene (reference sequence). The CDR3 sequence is CASSPWGDRNTEAFF. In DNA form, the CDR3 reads TGTGCCAGCAGCCCATGGGGTGATCGGAACACTGAAGCTTTCTTT.

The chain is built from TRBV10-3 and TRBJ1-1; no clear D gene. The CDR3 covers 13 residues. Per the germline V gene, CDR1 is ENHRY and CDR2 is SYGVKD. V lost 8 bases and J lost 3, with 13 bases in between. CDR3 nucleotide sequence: TGTGCCATCTCAAGTCCGGGCTACACTGAAGCTTTCTTT. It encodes CAISSPGYTEAFF.

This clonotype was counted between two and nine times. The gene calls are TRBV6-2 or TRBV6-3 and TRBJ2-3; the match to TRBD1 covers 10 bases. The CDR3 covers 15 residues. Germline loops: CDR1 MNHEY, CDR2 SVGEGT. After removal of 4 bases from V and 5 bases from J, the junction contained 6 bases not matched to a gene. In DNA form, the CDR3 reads TGTGCCAGCAGTTTCGGGACAGGGGCGATAGATACGCAGTATTTT. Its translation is CASSFGTGAIDTQYF.

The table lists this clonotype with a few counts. CDR3 sequence: CSVEQGHLETQYF. The CDR3 DNA reads TGCAGCGTTGAACAGGGACACCTAGAGACCCAGTACTTC. V and J are TRBV29-1 and TRBJ2-5, with D maybe TRBD1 (6 bases). CDR3 length: 13 amino acids. Per the germline V gene, CDR1 is SQVTM and CDR2 is ANQGSEA. V lost 2 bases and J lost 4, with 11 bases in between. The full variable domain, in which reference TRBV29-1 and TRBJ2-5 provide the parts outside the CDR3, is SAVISQKPSRDICQRGTSLTIQCQVDSQVTMMFWYRQQPGQSLTLIATANQGSEATYESGFVIDKFPISRPNLTFSTLTVSNMSPEDSSIYLCSVEQGHLETQYFGPGTRLLVL.

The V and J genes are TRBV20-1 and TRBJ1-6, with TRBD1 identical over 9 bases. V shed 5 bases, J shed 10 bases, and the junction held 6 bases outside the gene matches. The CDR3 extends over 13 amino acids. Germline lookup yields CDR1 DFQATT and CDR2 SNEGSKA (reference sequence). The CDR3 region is CSAATDRGSPLHF. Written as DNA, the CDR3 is TGCAGTGCTGCCACGGACAGGGGCTCACCCCTCCACTTT.

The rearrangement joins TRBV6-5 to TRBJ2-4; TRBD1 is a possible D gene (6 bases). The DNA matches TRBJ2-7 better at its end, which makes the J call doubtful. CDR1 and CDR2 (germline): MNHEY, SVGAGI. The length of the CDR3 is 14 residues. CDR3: CASSKQQGTYEQYF. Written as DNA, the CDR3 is TGTGCCAGCAGCAAACAACAGGGTACCTACGAGCAGTACTTC.

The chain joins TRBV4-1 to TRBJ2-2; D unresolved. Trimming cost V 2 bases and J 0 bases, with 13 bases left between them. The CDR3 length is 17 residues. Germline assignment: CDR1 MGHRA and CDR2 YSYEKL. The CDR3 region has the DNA TGCGCCAGCAGCCAACTGGCCGGGCTCACGAACACCGGGGAGCTGTTTTTT. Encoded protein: CASSQLAGLTNTGELFF.

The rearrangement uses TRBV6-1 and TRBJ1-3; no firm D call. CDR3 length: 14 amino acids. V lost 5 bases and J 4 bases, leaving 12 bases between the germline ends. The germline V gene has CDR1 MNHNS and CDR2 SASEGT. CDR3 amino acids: CASSMVITGNTIYF. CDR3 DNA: TGTGCCAGCAGTATGGTCATTACGGGAAACACCATATATTTT.

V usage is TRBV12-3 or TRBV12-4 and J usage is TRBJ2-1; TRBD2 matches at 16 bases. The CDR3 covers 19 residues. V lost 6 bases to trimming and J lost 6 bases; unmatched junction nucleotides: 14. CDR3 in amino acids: CASRPGVTGTSGRVNEQFF. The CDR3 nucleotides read TGTGCCAGCAGACCAGGGGTCACCGGGACTAGCGGGAGGGTCAATGAGCAGTTCTTC.

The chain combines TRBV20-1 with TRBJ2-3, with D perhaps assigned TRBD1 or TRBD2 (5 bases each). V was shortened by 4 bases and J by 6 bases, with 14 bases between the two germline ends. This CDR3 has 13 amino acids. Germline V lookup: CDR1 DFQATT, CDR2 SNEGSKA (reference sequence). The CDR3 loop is CSANRLGEDTQYF. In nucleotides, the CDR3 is TGCAGTGCTAATCGACTGGGGGAGGATACGCAGTATTTT.

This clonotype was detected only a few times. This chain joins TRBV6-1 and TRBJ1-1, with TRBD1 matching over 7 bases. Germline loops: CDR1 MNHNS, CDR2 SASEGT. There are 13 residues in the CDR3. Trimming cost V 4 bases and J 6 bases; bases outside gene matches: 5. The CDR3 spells CASSATGIAEAFF. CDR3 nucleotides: TGTGCCAGCAGTGCGACAGGGATAGCTGAAGCTTTCTTT.

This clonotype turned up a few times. CDR3 amino acids: CATSIGGETQYF. CDR3 nucleotide sequence: TGTGCCACCAGCATCGGTGGAGAGACCCAGTACTTC. The chain uses TRBV15 and TRBJ2-5; the D is unclear. This CDR3 spans 12 amino acids. Trimming took 4 bases from V and 4 from J, leaving 7 bases between them. In germline, CDR1 is LNHNV, CDR2 YYDKDF (reference sequence).

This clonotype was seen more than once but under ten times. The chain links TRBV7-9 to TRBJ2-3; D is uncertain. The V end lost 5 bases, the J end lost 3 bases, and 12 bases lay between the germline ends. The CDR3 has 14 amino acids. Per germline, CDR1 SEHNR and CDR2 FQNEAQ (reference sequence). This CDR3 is CASSRGLGTDTQYF. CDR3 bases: TGTGCCAGCAGCCGCGGATTGGGGACAGATACGCAGTATTTT.

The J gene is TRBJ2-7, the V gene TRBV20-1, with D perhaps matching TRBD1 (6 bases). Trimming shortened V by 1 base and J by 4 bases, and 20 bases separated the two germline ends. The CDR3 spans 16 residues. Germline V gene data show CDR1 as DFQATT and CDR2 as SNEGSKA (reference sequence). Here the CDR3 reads CSARAPPDRGAYEQYF. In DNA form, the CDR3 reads TGCAGTGCTAGAGCCCCTCCGGACAGAGGCGCGTACGAGCAGTACTTC.

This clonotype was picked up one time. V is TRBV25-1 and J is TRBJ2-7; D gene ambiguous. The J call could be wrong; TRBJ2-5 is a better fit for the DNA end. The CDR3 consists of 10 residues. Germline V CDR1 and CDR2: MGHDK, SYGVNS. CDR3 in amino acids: CASERETQYF. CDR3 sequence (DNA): TGTGCCAGCGAACGGGAGACCCAGTACTTC.

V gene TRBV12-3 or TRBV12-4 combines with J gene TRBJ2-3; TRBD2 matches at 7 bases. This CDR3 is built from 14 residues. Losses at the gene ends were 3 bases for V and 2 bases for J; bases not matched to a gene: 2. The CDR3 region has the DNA TGTGCCAGCAGTTTTGCGGGAGCCACAGATACGCAGTATTTT. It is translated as CASSFAGATDTQYF.

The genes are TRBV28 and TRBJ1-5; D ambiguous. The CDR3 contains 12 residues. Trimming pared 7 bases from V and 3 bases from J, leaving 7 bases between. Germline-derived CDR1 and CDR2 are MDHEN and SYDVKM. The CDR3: CASTPTNQPQHF. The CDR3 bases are TGTGCCAGCACTCCCACCAATCAGCCCCAGCATTTT.

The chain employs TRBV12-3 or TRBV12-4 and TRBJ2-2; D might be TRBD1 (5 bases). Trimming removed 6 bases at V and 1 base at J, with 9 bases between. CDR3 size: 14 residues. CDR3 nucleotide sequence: TGTGCCAGCAGGAATACAGGGAACACCGGGGAGCTGTTTTTT. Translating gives CASRNTGNTGELFF.

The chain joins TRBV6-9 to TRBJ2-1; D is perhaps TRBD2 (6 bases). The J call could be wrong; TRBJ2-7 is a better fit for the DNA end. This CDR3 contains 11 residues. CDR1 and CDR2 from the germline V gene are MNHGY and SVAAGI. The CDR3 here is CDPADYNEQYF. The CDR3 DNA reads TGTGATCCAGCGGACTACAATGAGCAGTACTTC.

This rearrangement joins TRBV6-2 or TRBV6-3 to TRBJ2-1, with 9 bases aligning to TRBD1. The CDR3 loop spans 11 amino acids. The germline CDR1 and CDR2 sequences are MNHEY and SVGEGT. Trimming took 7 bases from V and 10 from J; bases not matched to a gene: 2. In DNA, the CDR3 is TGTGCCAGCATTGACAGGGGGGAGCAGTTCTTC. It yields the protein CASIDRGEQFF.

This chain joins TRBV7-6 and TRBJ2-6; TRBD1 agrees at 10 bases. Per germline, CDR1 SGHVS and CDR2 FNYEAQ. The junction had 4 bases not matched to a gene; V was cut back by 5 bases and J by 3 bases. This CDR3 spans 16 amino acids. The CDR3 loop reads CASSPDRGLGANVLTF. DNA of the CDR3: TGTGCCAGCAGCCCCGACAGGGGGCTTGGGGCCAACGTCCTGACTTTC.

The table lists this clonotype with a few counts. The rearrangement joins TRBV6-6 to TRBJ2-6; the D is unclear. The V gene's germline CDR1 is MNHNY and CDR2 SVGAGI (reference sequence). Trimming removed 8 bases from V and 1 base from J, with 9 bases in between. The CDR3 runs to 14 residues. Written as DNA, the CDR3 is TGTGCCAGCCTGTTTGGGTCTGGGGCCAACGTCCTGACTTTC. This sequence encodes CASLFGSGANVLTF.

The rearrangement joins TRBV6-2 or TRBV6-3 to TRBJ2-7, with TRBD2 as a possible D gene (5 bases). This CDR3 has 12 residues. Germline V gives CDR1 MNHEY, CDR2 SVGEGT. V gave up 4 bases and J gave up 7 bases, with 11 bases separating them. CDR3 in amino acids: CASSSTRVEQYF. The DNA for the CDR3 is TGTGCCAGCAGTTCTACTAGGGTTGAGCAGTACTTC.

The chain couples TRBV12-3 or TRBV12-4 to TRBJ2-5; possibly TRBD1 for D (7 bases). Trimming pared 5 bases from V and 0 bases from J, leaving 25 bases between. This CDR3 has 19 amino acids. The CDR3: CASSLRDRGARGYQETQYF. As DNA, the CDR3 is TGTGCCAGCAGTCTCCGGGACAGAGGTGCCCGGGGGTACCAAGAGACCCAGTACTTC.

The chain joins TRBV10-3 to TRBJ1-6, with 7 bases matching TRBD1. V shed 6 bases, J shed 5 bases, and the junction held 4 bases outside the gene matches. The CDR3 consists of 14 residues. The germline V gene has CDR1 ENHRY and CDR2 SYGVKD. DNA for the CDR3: TGTGCCATCAGGACAGGGACCGATAATTCACCCCTCCACTTT. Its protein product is CAIRTGTDNSPLHF.

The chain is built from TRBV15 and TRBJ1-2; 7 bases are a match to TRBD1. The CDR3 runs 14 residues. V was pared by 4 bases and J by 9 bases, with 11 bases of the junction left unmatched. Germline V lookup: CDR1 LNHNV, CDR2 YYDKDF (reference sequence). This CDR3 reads CATSTEQGRKRYTF. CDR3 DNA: TGTGCCACCAGCACCGAACAGGGGCGAAAACGCTACACCTTC.

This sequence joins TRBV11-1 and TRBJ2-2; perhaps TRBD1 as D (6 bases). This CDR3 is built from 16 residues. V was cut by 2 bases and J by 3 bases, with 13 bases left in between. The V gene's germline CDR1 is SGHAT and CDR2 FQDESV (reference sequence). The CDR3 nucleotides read TGTGCCAGCAGCTTAACGGACAGACCGGACACCGGGGAGCTGTTTTTT. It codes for CASSLTDRPDTGELFF.